The subject of this entry is one T cell receptor beta chain. Germline values: CDR1 SGHRS, CDR2 YFSETQ. This CDR3 comprises 17 residues. The J segment lost 3 bases and the V segment lost 1 base, leaving 8 bases of the junction unmatched. This record belongs to a study of blood T cell repertoires in COVID-19. On the study more broadly: COVID-19 samples collected from the United States, Italy and Spain covered acute and convalescent phases. PBMCs, B-cell-depleted T cells, or T cells provided the cDNA or gDNA that made up the material.

Source study methods: Estimation of nucleated cell counts was performed using reference gene primer amplification. Using immunoSEQ multiplex PCR, the repertoire was profiled, and TCRdb retains in-frame clones only, with some absent. V, J and clone size reflect that table, while D and trimming were determined from the DNA. Here the sample spans about 98,000 clones, nearly 90% being singletons. Sequences were obtained from peripheral blood. This sequence was found in a man in his 70s with acute or convalescent COVID-19. The chain joins TRBV5-1 to TRBJ2-5; 11 bases are a match to TRBD2. CDR3 region: CASSLSRLAGGKETQYF. In nucleotides, the CDR3 is TGCGCCAGCAGCTTGTCTCGTCTAGCGGGGGGCAAAGAGACCCAGTACTTC.